This T cell receptor beta chain is from a study of beta chain features in type 1 diabetes. As for the study in general: Examination spanned around 110,000,000 sorted cells from all samples. Whole-study findings and limits: cDNA-based sequencing might over-represent cells highly expressing TCR. At VDJ recombination sites, type 1 diabetes patients had fewer insertions and more deleted nucleotides. Whether TCRB rearrangement is influenced by HLA type went unresolved here. Moderate yet significant TCRB CDR3 shortening was seen in Type 1 diabetes patients in all four CD4+ subsets.

What was sequenced were expressed TCRB transcripts, since all of the isolated RNA had been reverse transcribed. Assay: immunoSEQ multiplex PCR; the TCRdb copy retains only in-frame clones and omits some. The data show about 640,000 clones, with roughly an eighth seen just once and roughly 0.11% held by the top ten. This clone has only a few counts. The antigen is not known. Trimming at V came to 5 bases and at J to 8 bases, leaving 10 bases not matched to a gene. This CDR3 has 14 amino acids. Germline V lookup: CDR1 ENHRY, CDR2 SYGVKD. The sequence was obtained from a man aged 25-40 years with type 1 diabetes. V is TRBV10-3 and J is TRBJ1-2; 8 bases map to TRBD1. Material: naive CD4+ T cells from blood. In DNA form, the CDR3 reads TGTGCCATCAGTCCGGACAGGGTTCTTGAAGGCTACACCTTC. It is translated as CAISPDRVLEGYTF.